The following is a TCR beta chain sequence with its context. Its antigen target is currently unknown. Base qualities are not at hand, and no much larger clone is one base apart. Participants were included only if at least one PBMC sample before ART initiation and at least two post-ART samples were available. All participants with HIV were treated in the United States of America. Before DNA extraction, cryopreserved samples of roughly 1-11 million PBMC were thawed and then washed. At the time of the earliest PBMC sample for each participant with HIV, ages ranged from roughly 23 to 60 years. PBMC samples from each participant spanned 1-4 timepoints before ART initiation and 2-8 timepoints after ART initiation, with a median of 7 samples. Serial HIV viral load, CD4+ T-cell count, ART history and demographic data were obtained for every participant. Genomic DNA was extracted from unsorted PBMC with a Qiagen kit on a QIAcube, processed in batches of 12 samples.

This record belongs to a study of long-term antiretroviral therapy in people with HIV (dated by TCRdb to 2022 to 2024). Study-wide context: The earliest samples were collected roughly a decade before the 2015 WHO recommendation for immediate ART, at a time when ART was usually postponed until CD4 counts fell. This retrospective serial study examined whether starting ART and sustained HIV suppression were associated with changes in the composition and diversity of the TRB repertoire in peripheral blood. The cohort contributed about 180 cryopreserved PBMC samples from around 30 adults with confirmed HIV infection, collected serially over a mean of around 6 years (range 1-12). Of the 30 or so participants with HIV, about a dozen were female. No cross-contamination during QIAcube processing was shown when test extractions of a monoclonal T-cell line were performed alongside 30 to 40 polyclonal samples.

The paper's findings and limits, for the study overall: A significant increase in TRB diversity was found to be associated with ART initiation, although TRB diversity was observed to remain significantly below that of transplant donor controls even after long-term ART. Narrower CDR3 length ranges were observed in HIV repertoires than in controls, and an antigen-experienced repertoire with only a slight naive shift after ART was suggested by the network structure. Limited PBMC availability meant only the TCR beta chain was sequenced, without alpha chain pairing. Inferences about post-ART repertoire changes are limited because no data were available on ART adherence, viral resistance or therapy changes. The samples span the years 2004 to 2017, and the ART regimens used at that time may not be as effective as current regimens. Unsorted PBMC were profiled instead of sorted CD4+ and CD8+ T cells because pre-ART samples had limited cell numbers. Expanded TRB clones identified before ART initiation dominated the repertoire at all time points, although this dominance fluctuated and declined in many PLHIV after ART.

The immunoSEQ hsTCRB v3.0 assay was used at survey level resolution for TRB variable region sequencing. The target sequencing depth for TRB was roughly 40,000-50,000 T-cell genomes per sample. TRB libraries were pooled and sequenced on an Illumina MiSeq using a v3 150-cycle kit. The paper's data handling went like this. Analysis of repertoires was carried out in R inside a reproducible Nextflow workflow spanning QC, data transformation and analysis. LymphoSeq2, an R package for AIRR-Seq data exploration, was used to implement custom analyses. A handful of samples that yielded fewer than 5000 total TRB sequences were excluded, so that fewer than 250 HIV repertoires were analyzed. Among the 180 to 200 HIV repertoires that were kept, under 60 were collected before ART initiation and about 130 were collected after ART initiation. Repertoires were downsampled to 5000 TRB nucleotide sequences, with summary statistics averaged over 100 downsampling iterations. The analysis kept only TRB sequences whose CDR3 regions were at least seven amino acids long. A Shannon entropy-derived clonality score and the Gini coefficient were used to measure diversity. In the repertoire networks, any two of the top 5000 CDR3 amino acid sequences were linked whenever the two sequences differed by an edit distance of one. For TRB CDR3 amino acid sequences, GLIPH2 was used to predict antigen specificity groups and MHC restriction. To flag known associations with CMV, EBV, HIV or tissue antigens, CDR3 amino acid sequences were compared against VDJdb and McPAS-TCR. Pre-ART, post-ART and control groups were compared with Wilcoxon signed-rank tests and Holm-Bonferroni correction. In its TCRdb copy, this immuneACCESS table keeps in-frame sequences only and misses some clones. Where compared with another copy, unresolved V genes explain less than half of these, and the others have no known cause. That table furnishes V, J and clone size, whereas the DNA furnished D and trimming. The sample includes 21,000 or so clones, with about 89% observed a single time. 3.3% of the sample lies in the top ten.

The CDR3 contains 15 residues, cysteine and phenylalanine counted. The only DNA kept is the CDR3, 45 bases in frame from the first base. As encoded in the germline V gene, CDR1 is ENHRY while CDR2 is SYGVKD. V drops 10 bases and J drops 2 bases, leaving 21 bases in between. Material: unsorted PBMCs, obtained just under 2.7 years after starting antiretroviral therapy. In this chain, TRBV10-3 is recombined with TRBJ2-7; the D gene may be TRBD1 or TRBD2, since each aligns over 5 bases. The sequence was obtained from a woman in her forties or fifties with HIV. CDR3 sequence: CANHPTNGGTYEQYF. The nucleotide sequence reads as follows: TGTGCCAACCACCCCACAAATGGGGGAACCTACGAGCAGTACTTC.